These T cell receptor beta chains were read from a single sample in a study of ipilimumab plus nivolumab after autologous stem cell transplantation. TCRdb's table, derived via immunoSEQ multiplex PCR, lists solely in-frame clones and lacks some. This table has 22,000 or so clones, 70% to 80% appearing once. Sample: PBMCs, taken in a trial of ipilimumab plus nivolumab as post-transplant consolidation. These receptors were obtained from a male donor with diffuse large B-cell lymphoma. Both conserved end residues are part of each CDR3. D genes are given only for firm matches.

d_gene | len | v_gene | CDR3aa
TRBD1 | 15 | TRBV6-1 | CASSEWGQFTYGYTF
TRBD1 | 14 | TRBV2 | CASSLQGQGRGYTF
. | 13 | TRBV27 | CASSLRPASEQYF
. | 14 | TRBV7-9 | CASSLTWGMETQYF
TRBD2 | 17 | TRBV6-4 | CASSDPGLAEPTDTQYF
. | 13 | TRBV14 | CASSPSPRYEQYF
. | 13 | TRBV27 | CASSSFGPDTQYF
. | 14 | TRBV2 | CARRSDGTNEKLFF
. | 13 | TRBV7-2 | CASSSQRNTEAFF
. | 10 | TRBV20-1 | CSASTAEAFF
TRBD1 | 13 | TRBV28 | CASRGLVRGGYTF
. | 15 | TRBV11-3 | CASSLRGAGTGELFF
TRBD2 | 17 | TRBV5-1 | CASSLVLSAGGTDTQYF